The present T cell receptor beta chain was sequenced within a study of blood T cells in healthy people across ages. Germline CDR1 reads LGHNA; CDR2 reads YSLEER. Trimming stripped 1 base from V and 3 bases from J, with 21 bases between. CDR3 size: 18 residues. A sample-barcoded 5' primer and a J-beta primer mix were used in a second PCR of about 6 to 12 cycles. TCRdb analysed the 5' RACE reads with MiXCR anew, one entry per CDR3 protein. This sample has about 800,000 distinct CDR3 sequences, with more than 20% found just once. This clonotype appeared many times. The data were also submitted as part of a second study, on T cells of mothers and their children.

Sequences were obtained from blood. The sequence was collected from a boy between 5 and 17 years old in good health. The chain combines TRBV4-3 with TRBJ2-5; D gene uncertain. This chain's CDR3 is CASSQGPQKVLREETQYF. CDR3 coding DNA: TGCGCCAGCAGCCAAGGCCCACAGAAAGTTCTCAGAGAAGAGACCCAGTACTTC.